These T cell receptor beta chains were read from a single sample in a study of Graves' ophthalmopathy and Graves' hyperthyroidism. TCRdb used MiXCR to reprocess the multiplex PCR reads, holding one entry per CDR3 protein. Of 450,000 or so distinct CDR3 sequences listed, 13% to 15% are singletons. Material for sequencing was blood. The receptors shown here come from a woman aged 25 to 39 with Graves' ophthalmopathy. Each CDR3 is given with its conserved first and last residue. Each record gives: V gene, D gene, clone size, J gene, CDR3 protein, CDR3 DNA. The D gene is left open where the match is weak. A row's size may be missing; if present it is once, few, many or a size class.

>TRBV24-1|NA|many|TRBJ1-5
CATSVASNQPQHF
TGTGCCACCAGTGTTGCGTCCAATCAGCCCCAGCATTTT
>TRBV6-1|TRBD1|many|TRBJ1-3
CASSAGQGWATIYF
TGTGCCAGCAGTGCCGGACAGGGTTGGGCCACCATATATTTT
>TRBV19|NA|few|TRBJ1-5
CASSIDQVLRRGFQPQHF
TGTGCCAGTAGTATAGATCAGGTCCTTAGGCGGGGATTTCAGCCCCAGCATTTT
>TRBV28|NA|many|TRBJ1-5
CASSFRINQPQHF
TGTGCCAGCAGTTTCCGGATCAATCAGCCCCAGCATTTT
>TRBV6-1|NA|many|TRBJ2-7
CASTRDRPHEQYF
TGTGCCAGCACTCGCGACAGGCCCCACGAGCAGTACTTC
>TRBV7-6|NA|many|TRBJ2-7
CASSLAWSGDTYEQYF
TGTGCCAGCAGCTTGGCCTGGAGCGGGGACACCTACGAGCAGTACTTC
>TRBV6-5|TRBD1|many|TRBJ2-6
CASSTTGGSGANVLTF
TGTGCCAGCAGTACAACAGGGGGCTCTGGGGCCAACGTCCTGACTTTC
>TRBV6-1|NA|many|TRBJ2-4
CAAAELHKNIQYF
TGTGCCGCGGCCGAACTCCACAAAAACATTCAGTACTTC
>TRBV11-2|NA|many|TRBJ2-7
CASSESAYEQYF
TGTGCCAGCAGCGAATCGGCCTACGAGCAGTACTTC
>TRBV27|TRBD1|many|TRBJ1-2
CASSPRRQGVYGYTF
TGTGCCAGCAGTCCTCGACGACAGGGCGTCTATGGCTACACCTTC
>TRBV5-1|NA|many|TRBJ1-1
CASSPPGRGAFF
TGCGCCAGCAGCCCCCCCGGTAGGGGAGCTTTCTTT
>TRBV11-2|NA|NA|TRBJ2-1
CASSSLQGSRLRSNEQFF
TGTGCCAGCAGCTCCCTCCAAGGCAGCAGGCTGAGGTCAAATGAGCAGTTCTTC
>TRBV6-5|NA|many|TRBJ1-2
CASSRVSLGANYGYTF
TGTGCCAGCAGTCGGGTCTCCTTGGGAGCCAACTATGGCTACACCTTC
>TRBV3-1|NA|many|TRBJ1-1
CASSQEGQAFF
TGTGCCAGCAGCCAAGAGGGTCAAGCTTTCTTT
>TRBV12-3/TRBV12-4|TRBD1|many|TRBJ1-1
CASSSYRGLNTEAFF
TGTGCCAGCAGTTCCTACAGGGGTTTGAACACTGAAGCTTTCTTT
>TRBV6-1|NA|few|TRBJ2-6
CASSDGESNSGANVLTF
TGTGCCAGCAGTGATGGGGAGAGCAACTCTGGGGCCAACGTCCTGACTTTC
>TRBV5-1|NA|NA|TRBJ1-1
CASSFWELNTEAFF
TGCGCCAGCAGCTTCTGGGAGTTGAACACTGAAGCTTTCTTT
>TRBV27|NA|many|TRBJ2-5
CASSPGRWETQYF
TGTGCCAGCAGTCCCGGTAGATGGGAGACCCAGTACTTC
>TRBV12-3/TRBV12-4|TRBD1|many|TRBJ1-1
CASTRDSNTEAFF
TGTGCCAGCACCCGGGACAGCAACACTGAAGCTTTCTTT
>TRBV7-9|TRBD1|many|TRBJ2-7
CASSPPGTVYEQYF
TGTGCCAGCAGCCCCCCCGGGACAGTCTACGAGCAGTACTTC
>TRBV30|TRBD2|many|TRBJ2-5
CAWGTGGLLETQYF
TGTGCCTGGGGAACGGGGGGGCTTCTGGAGACCCAGTACTTC
>TRBV6-1|NA|NA|TRBJ1-3
CASRLQGGNTIYF
TGTGCCAGCAGGCTACAGGGTGGAAACACCATATATTTT
>TRBV6-2/TRBV6-3|TRBD2|many|TRBJ2-7
CASSTSGISYEQYF
TGTGCCAGCAGCACTAGCGGGATCTCCTACGAGCAGTACTTC
>TRBV30|TRBD1|NA|TRBJ2-7
CAWGKGANEQYF
TGTGCCTGGGGGAAGGGGGCCAACGAGCAGTACTTC
>TRBV12-3/TRBV12-4|TRBD1|NA|TRBJ1-2
CASSPRRTGRIYGYTF
TGTGCCAGCAGTCCTCGCCGGACAGGCCGGATCTATGGCTACACCTTC
>TRBV24-1|NA|many|TRBJ2-6
CATSVVGQDGANVLTF
TGTGCCACCAGTGTTGTAGGCCAGGATGGGGCCAACGTCCTGACTTTC
>TRBV9|TRBD2|many|TRBJ2-7
CASSVGSGSPYEQYF
TGTGCCAGCAGCGTAGGCAGCGGGAGCCCCTACGAGCAGTACTTC
>TRBV4-1|TRBD2|NA|TRBJ2-7
CASSQDLGTSGYYEQYF
TGCGCCAGCAGCCAAGATTTAGGAACTAGCGGATACTACGAGCAGTACTTC
>TRBV30|NA|NA|TRBJ2-2
CAWNEGAGELFF
TGTGCCTGGAATGAAGGGGCCGGGGAGCTGTTTTTT
>TRBV11-2|NA|many|TRBJ2-7
CASSLFPDSSYEQYF
TGTGCCAGCAGCTTGTTTCCAGACAGCTCCTACGAGCAGTACTTC